The rows below give T cell receptor beta chains drawn from one sample of a study of T cells in Graves' hyperthyroidism and ophthalmopathy. One entry per CDR3 protein results from TCRdb running MiXCR on the multiplex PCR reads. Here the sample spans 490,000 or so distinct CDR3 sequences, 15% to 20% being singletons. The sample comprised blood. The receptors come from a man aged 35 to 55 with Graves' ophthalmopathy. CDR3s include the opening cysteine and the closing phenylalanine or tryptophan. The D gene is left open where the match is weak. A row's size may be missing; if present it is once, few, many or a size class.

V gene: TRBV6-1
J gene: TRBJ1-6
D gene: TRBD1
clone size: once
CDR3 DNA: TGTGCCAGCTGGGACAGGGCCGCTTCACCCCTCCACTTT
CDR3 protein: CASWDRAASPLHF

V gene: TRBV25-1
J gene: TRBJ2-1
D gene: TRBD2
clone size: few
CDR3 DNA: TGTGCCAGCAGTGAAAGGCCGGGCAGCGGGAGAAAGGGCTACAATGAGCAGTTCTTC
CDR3 protein: CASSERPGSGRKGYNEQFF

V gene: TRBV29-1
J gene: TRBJ1-2
D gene: TRBD1
clone size: few
CDR3 DNA: TGCAGCGTTGAAGTAGCAGGGGGCGACTATGGCTACACCTTC
CDR3 protein: CSVEVAGGDYGYTF

V gene: TRBV6-1
J gene: TRBJ1-5
D gene: TRBD1
clone size: NA
CDR3 DNA: TGTGCCAGCAGTGAAGCGACAGGGGGCGATCAGCCCCAGCATTTT
CDR3 protein: CASSEATGGDQPQHF

V gene: TRBV3-1
J gene: TRBJ1-3
D gene: NA
clone size: few
CDR3 DNA: TGTGCCAGCAGCCAAGAGGGAAGCCAGTATGACACCATATATTTT
CDR3 protein: CASSQEGSQYDTIYF

V gene: TRBV7-8
J gene: TRBJ2-7
D gene: NA
clone size: NA
CDR3 DNA: TGTGCCAGCAGCTTAGCGTCGGAACACTACGAGCAGTACTTC
CDR3 protein: CASSLASEHYEQYF

V gene: TRBV11-2
J gene: TRBJ2-1
D gene: TRBD2
clone size: many
CDR3 DNA: TGTGCCAGCAGCTTGGGGGGGGAGTACAATGAGCAGTTCTTC
CDR3 protein: CASSLGGEYNEQFF

V gene: TRBV18
J gene: TRBJ1-5
D gene: NA
clone size: NA
CDR3 DNA: TGTGCCAGCTCACCGGTACCCACGGACAGTGGCAATCAGCCCCAGCATTTT
CDR3 protein: CASSPVPTDSGNQPQHF

V gene: TRBV5-1
J gene: TRBJ2-3
D gene: TRBD2
clone size: many
CDR3 DNA: TGCGCCAGCAGCCTAGCGGTTCTAGATACGCAGTATTTT
CDR3 protein: CASSLAVLDTQYF

V gene: TRBV3-1
J gene: TRBJ2-1
D gene: NA
clone size: NA
CDR3 DNA: TGTGCCAGCAGTCAAGACCTACAGGGAGGTAGACTCAATGAGCAGTTCTTC
CDR3 protein: CASSQDLQGGRLNEQFF

V gene: TRBV3-1
J gene: TRBJ2-2
D gene: NA
clone size: many
CDR3 DNA: TGTGCCAGCAGCCAGACAGATACCGGGGAGCTGTTTTTT
CDR3 protein: CASSQTDTGELFF

V gene: TRBV20-1
J gene: TRBJ2-1
D gene: TRBD2
clone size: NA
CDR3 DNA: TGCAGTGCTAGAGATCCGGGACTAGATCCTTACAATGAGCAGTTCTTC
CDR3 protein: CSARDPGLDPYNEQFF

V gene: TRBV10-3
J gene: TRBJ1-3
D gene: NA
clone size: NA
CDR3 DNA: TGTGCCATCAGTGAAGACGCATATGGAAACACCATATATTTT
CDR3 protein: CAISEDAYGNTIYF

V gene: TRBV6-1
J gene: TRBJ1-2
D gene: NA
clone size: NA
CDR3 DNA: TGTGCCAGCAGTGCAACAGGGAACTCGTTCTATGGCTACACCTTC
CDR3 protein: CASSATGNSFYGYTF

V gene: TRBV5-8
J gene: TRBJ2-5
D gene: NA
clone size: few
CDR3 DNA: TGTGCCAGCACCTCCGGAGAGACCCAGTACTTC
CDR3 protein: CASTSGETQYF

V gene: TRBV12-3/TRBV12-4
J gene: TRBJ2-6
D gene: NA
clone size: few
CDR3 DNA: TGTGCCGCCGGTGGTGCTGGGGCCAACGTCCTGACTTTC
CDR3 protein: CAAGGAGANVLTF

V gene: TRBV7-8
J gene: TRBJ1-5
D gene: TRBD1
clone size: NA
CDR3 DNA: TGTGCCAGCAGCTTGGACAGGGGGCGCGTCCCTAGGATTCAGCCCCAGCATTTT
CDR3 protein: CASSLDRGRVPRIQPQHF